The 4 T cell receptor beta chains below were found in one sample sequenced in a study of T-cell memory formation after mild COVID-19. TCRdb itself ran the 5' RACE reads through MiXCR, one entry per CDR3 protein. The sample carries about 110,000 distinct CDR3 sequences, 9.5% to 15% recorded once. What was sequenced was PBMCs or a T cell subset sorted from them (not recorded which). Source of these receptors: an adult woman who had mild COVID-19 (a few samples of this study predate the infection). Cell type and time point are not known.

This clonotype was detected ten times or more. This CDR3 reads CASSSLWTGQETQYF. The CDR3 DNA reads as TGCGCCAGCAGCTCTCTGTGGACAGGTCAAGAGACCCAGTACTTC. J is TRBJ2-5 and V is TRBV5-1, with 7 bases identical to TRBD1. Germline V gene lookup returns CDR1 SGHRS and CDR2 YFSETQ. Trimming removed 3 bases from V and 2 bases from J; junction bases left unmatched: 7. The CDR3 contains 15 residues.

This sequence joins TRBV7-6 and TRBJ2-2; TRBD1 or TRBD2 may be the D gene (5 bases each). This CDR3 is 15 amino acids long. Deletions cut 2 bases from V and 0 bases from J, with 7 bases between. Looked up from germline, CDR1 is SGHVS and CDR2 is FNYEAQ. CDR3 region: CASSLWGPNTGELFF. CDR3 nucleotide sequence: TGTGCCAGCAGCTTATGGGGACCGAACACCGGGGAGCTGTTTTTT. The complete variable domain, with remaining parts taken from reference TRBV7-6 and TRBJ2-2, reads GAGVSQSPRYKVTKRGQDVALRCDPISGHVSLYWYRQALGQGPEFLTYFNYEAQQDKSGLPNDRFSAERPEGSISTLTIQRTEQRDSAMYRCASSLWGPNTGELFFGEGSRLTVL.

This clonotype was observed a handful of times. The V gene is TRBV6-2 or TRBV6-3, the J gene TRBJ2-5, with 7 bases fitting TRBD1. Per the germline V gene, CDR1 is MNHEY and CDR2 is SVGEGT. This CDR3 contains 15 residues. Losses at the gene ends were 2 bases for V and 2 bases for J; bases not matched to a gene: 5. In DNA, the CDR3 is TGTGCCAGCAGTTACGACAGGGTCGGGCAAGAGACCCAGTACTTC. Protein sequence: CASSYDRVGQETQYF.

V is TRBV7-3 and J is TRBJ2-1; D is tentatively TRBD1 or TRBD2 (5 bases each). CDR1 and CDR2 from the germline V gene are SGHTA and FQGTGA. The length of the CDR3 is 16 residues. V was shortened by 2 bases and J by 3 bases, with 14 bases between the two germline ends. CDR3 loop: CASSLLGEFGYNEQFF. CDR3 bases: TGTGCCAGCAGCTTATTGGGGGAGTTTGGCTACAATGAGCAGTTCTTC. Complete variable domain (other parts from reference TRBV7-3 and TRBJ2-1): GAGVSQTPSNKVTEKGKYVELRCDPISGHTALYWYRQSLGQGPEFLIYFQGTGAADDSGLPNDRFFAVRPEGSVSTLKIQRTERGDSAVYLCASSLLGEFGYNEQFFGPGTRLTVL.